This is a list of T cell receptor beta chains from one sample in a study of early T cells in non-severe SARS-CoV-2 infection. One entry per CDR3 protein results from TCRdb running MiXCR on the 5' RACE reads. Of 52,000 or so distinct CDR3 sequences in the sample, under 15% are singletons; the top ten hold less than 1.5%. Sequences were obtained from whole blood. Every receptor here comes from an adult who was a healthcare worker with PCR-confirmed SARS-CoV-2 infection or an uninfected control (not recorded which). The CDR3 runs from the conserved cysteine through the conserved F or W. A D gene is named only where the DNA matches it firmly. Where a row states a size, it is once, few, many or the class of an expanded clone; other rows omit it.

v_call,d_call,clone_size,j_call,cdr3_nt,cdr3_aa
TRBV19,.,many,TRBJ2-7,TGTGCCAGTAGTGACTTTTTGCCCTCCTACGAGCAGTACTTC,CASSDFLPSYEQYF
TRBV10-1,.,many,TRBJ1-1,TGCGCCAGCAGTGAGGCAGGGACGAACACTGAAGCTTTCTTT,CASSEAGTNTEAFF
TRBV20-1,.,many,TRBJ1-1,TGCAGTGCTGGGGGTCGGTTGAGAGGCACTGAAGCTTTCTTT,CSAGGRLRGTEAFF
TRBV5-1,.,.,TRBJ2-7,TGCGCCAGCAGCTTGGCCGTAGTCAACGAGCAGTACTTC,CASSLAVVNEQYF
TRBV20-1,TRBD1,.,TRBJ1-4,TGCAGTGCTGTAGGGACAGCTAATGAAAAACTGTTTTTT,CSAVGTANEKLFF
TRBV11-2,.,few,TRBJ2-3,TGTGCCAGCAGACACCGGGGACAAAGCACAGATACGCAGTATTTT,CASRHRGQSTDTQYF
TRBV2,.,many,TRBJ2-7,TGTGCCAGCAGTGGGACAGTCTACGAGCAGTACTTC,CASSGTVYEQYF
TRBV7-2,.,many,TRBJ2-2,TGTGCCAGCAGCCCTCTAGCGTTTAGCACCGGGGAGCTGTTTTTT,CASSPLAFSTGELFF
TRBV29-1,TRBD1,many,TRBJ2-5,TGCAGCGCCCTGACAGGGGGCGGAGAGACCCAGTACTTC,CSALTGGGETQYF
TRBV30,.,.,TRBJ2-1,TGTGCCTGGAGCTGGGGAGGAGGGGGGTACAATGAGCAGTTCTTC,CAWSWGGGGYNEQFF
TRBV20-1,.,.,TRBJ1-1,TGCAGTGCTAGCGGTCAGGTGGGGATGAACACTGAAGCTTTCTTT,CSASGQVGMNTEAFF
TRBV11-2,TRBD1,.,TRBJ1-1,TGTGCCAGCAGTCGGACAGGGATGATTCACACTGAAGCTTTCTTT,CASSRTGMIHTEAFF
TRBV4-3,TRBD2,few,TRBJ2-1,TGCGCCAGCAGCCAAGACTATAGCGGGGGGGCGTACAATGAGCAGTTCTTC,CASSQDYSGGAYNEQFF
TRBV13,.,many,TRBJ1-1,TGTGCCAGCAGCTTAAGAAGGACAGAGAGTTTGGCTGAAGCTTTCTTT,CASSLRRTESLAEAFF
TRBV10-3,.,.,TRBJ2-5,TGTGCCACCTCTCGGGGGAGTAGCGGACAAGAGACCCAGTACTTC,CATSRGSSGQETQYF
TRBV20-1,.,few,TRBJ2-1,TGCAGTGCTAGTAGGGGACGGGGTAGCTCCTACAATGAGCAGTTCTTC,CSASRGRGSSYNEQFF
TRBV2,.,.,TRBJ1-6,TGTGCCACCAGACAGAATTCACCCCTCCACTTT,CATRQNSPLHF
TRBV6-6,.,.,TRBJ1-3,TGTGCCAGCAGTTACGTGGGTTCCTTCTCTGGAAACACCATATATTTT,CASSYVGSFSGNTIYF
TRBV6-6,.,many,TRBJ1-2,TGTGCCAGCTCTTCGTTCTATGGCTACACCTTC,CASSSFYGYTF
TRBV6-1,.,many,TRBJ2-1,TGTGCCAGCAGTAAGCTGGATGAGCAGTTCTTC,CASSKLDEQFF
TRBV6-1,TRBD2,many,TRBJ2-3,TGTGCCAGCAGCCGTTACGGGACTAGCGGGGGGTCCTACACAGATACGCAGTATTTT,CASSRYGTSGGSYTDTQYF
TRBV7-8,.,.,TRBJ2-1,TGTGCCAGCAGCTACCCCTTATCGGGACACAAAGGCGATGAGCAGTTCTTC,CASSYPLSGHKGDEQFF
TRBV7-2,.,.,TRBJ1-6,TGTGCCAGCAGCCCCGGGACCGAGCAACCCCTCCACTTT,CASSPGTEQPLHF
TRBV10-1,.,.,TRBJ2-2,TGCGCCAGCTCTCCTTCCGGGCGCACCGGGGAGCTGTTTTTT,CASSPSGRTGELFF
TRBV27,.,.,TRBJ1-2,TGTGCCAGCAAAGGGGCGCGGGACTATGGCTACACCTTC,CASKGARDYGYTF
TRBV6-5,TRBD1,many,TRBJ2-7,TGTGCCAGCAGAGAGGGGACAGGCCCCTACGAGCAGTACTTC,CASREGTGPYEQYF
TRBV5-1,.,few,TRBJ2-5,TGCGCCAGCAGGGTGACGCAGGGACACCAAGAGACCCAGTACTTC,CASRVTQGHQETQYF
TRBV20-1,.,few,TRBJ1-1,TGCAGTGCTAGCGCCCGGAAAAACACTGAAGCTTTCTTT,CSASARKNTEAFF
TRBV20-1,.,.,TRBJ1-1,TGCAGTGCTAGGAATGATTTTGTTGGCACTGAAGCTTTCTTT,CSARNDFVGTEAFF
TRBV2,.,few,TRBJ1-5,TGTGCCAGCAGTTCCCCACAGGGTGGCGGCAATCAGCCCCAGCATTTT,CASSSPQGGGNQPQHF
TRBV7-8,.,many,TRBJ2-1,TGTGCCAGCAGCCCGGACCGGAATGAGCAGTTCTTC,CASSPDRNEQFF
TRBV20-1,TRBD2,.,TRBJ2-5,TGCAGTGCTAGGGGGGGGTCCCAAGAGACCCAGTACTTC,CSARGGSQETQYF
TRBV7-3,.,many,TRBJ2-2,TGTGCCAGCAGCTTAACGACCAACAGGGAGGTTGGTGCCGGGGAGCTGTTTTTT,CASSLTTNREVGAGELFF
TRBV5-4,TRBD2,.,TRBJ2-3,TGTGCCAGCAGCTCATGGACTAGCGGGAACACAGATACGCAGTATTTT,CASSSWTSGNTDTQYF
TRBV6-1,TRBD2,.,TRBJ2-5,TGTGCCAGCAGTGAAAGACTAGCGGGGGGATTTGAGACCCAGTACTTC,CASSERLAGGFETQYF
TRBV30,.,.,TRBJ2-7,TGTGCCTGGAGTAAAGGGGTCTACGAGCAGTACTTC,CAWSKGVYEQYF
TRBV29-1,.,few,TRBJ1-5,TGCAGCGCCGGGGACGGGGGCGCAAATCAGCCCCAGCATTTT,CSAGDGGANQPQHF
TRBV4-3,TRBD1,few,TRBJ2-1,TGCGCCAGCAGCCAAGATCGGACAGGGGTAGGCGATGAGCAGTTCTTC,CASSQDRTGVGDEQFF
TRBV29-1,TRBD1,many,TRBJ2-1,TGCAGCGTAGGTGGGAGAAGGGACAGGGAATACAATGAGCAGTTCTTC,CSVGGRRDREYNEQFF
TRBV12-3/TRBV12-4,TRBD2,.,TRBJ2-7,TGTGCCAGCAGTTTCAGGTCTAGCGGGGGCACGCACTCCTACGAGCAGTACTTC,CASSFRSSGGTHSYEQYF